This T cell receptor beta chain was captured by sequencing in a study of T cells in Graves' hyperthyroidism and ophthalmopathy. Regions amplified from RNA transcripts were the TCR beta CDR3 regions. The TCR CDR3 was amplified in a first-round RT-PCR using the HTBI primer set. TCRdb processed the multiplex PCR reads anew with MiXCR; each CDR3 protein has one entry. The data show 250,000 to 300,000 distinct CDR3 sequences, 10% to 15% seen once. The CDR3 spans 15 residues. The J segment lost 3 bases and the V segment lost 7 bases, leaving 10 bases of the junction unmatched. Germline values: CDR1 MGHDK, CDR2 SYGVNS. This clonotype came up a few times.

This receptor was taken from a woman in her 30s with Graves' hyperthyroidism that later progressed to Graves' ophthalmopathy. Sequenced material: blood. J is TRBJ1-1 and V is TRBV25-1; TRBD1 agrees at 8 bases. The CDR3 spells CASTPDRGRDTEAFF. The CDR3 nucleotides read TGTGCCAGCACCCCAGACAGGGGAAGGGACACTGAAGCTTTCTTT.